A single sample gave rise to the 17 T cell receptor beta chains below, sequenced in a study of blood T cells in healthy people across ages. Primers used in a second PCR of roughly 7 to 11 cycles were a sample-barcoded 5' primer and a J-beta primer mix. One entry per CDR3 protein, called by TCRdb with MiXCR from the 5' RACE reads. This sample yields around 900,000 distinct CDR3 sequences, of which more than 25% are seen a single time; roughly 17% belongs to the top ten. Specimen: blood. The receptors were sampled from a woman aged 80 or over in good health.

J is TRBJ1-5 and V is TRBV15; D not resolved. CDR3 length equals 15 residues. The V gene's germline CDR1 is LNHNV and CDR2 YYDKDF (reference sequence). Trimming took off 2 bases at V and 1 base at J, with 9 bases between the two ends. This chain's CDR3 is CATSRIVFSNQPQHF. DNA of the CDR3: TGTGCCACCAGCAGAATAGTATTCAGCAATCAGCCCCAGCATTTT.

This clonotype has at least ten counts. V gene TRBV20-1 combines with J gene TRBJ2-3; the match to TRBD2 covers 9 bases. V gave up 2 bases and J gave up 5 bases; unmatched junction bases: 5. Germline V gene sequence: CDR1 DFQATT, CDR2 SNEGSKA (reference sequence). This CDR3 has 14 amino acids. CDR3 amino acids: CSARLAGRGDTQYF. DNA for the CDR3: TGCAGTGCTAGACTAGCGGGGAGGGGAGATACGCAGTATTTT.

There are many counts of this clonotype. This chain uses TRBV5-1 with TRBJ2-1, with TRBD2 matching 8 bases. The germline V gene has CDR1 SGHRS and CDR2 YFSETQ. V was clipped by 7 bases and J by 4 bases; unmatched bases: 7. This CDR3 region has 14 residues. CDR3 residues: CASEPGGPYNEQFF. For the CDR3, the DNA is TGCGCCAGCGAGCCGGGGGGGCCGTACAATGAGCAGTTCTTC.

This clonotype was counted only a few times. Given a much more abundant clone one base away, this may be a read error. V and J are TRBV5-1 and TRBJ2-5; possible D gene TRBD2, 6 bases. The germline CDR1 and CDR2 sequences are SGHRS and YFSETQ. Trimming stripped 4 bases from V and 11 bases from J, with 21 bases between. This CDR3 contains 14 residues. The CDR3 DNA follows: TGCGCCAGCAGCAGGGACCGGGCGGGGAATGAGCAGTACTTC. Encoded protein: CASSRDRAGNEQYF.

In the case of this clonotype: A read error may be the cause here, since a much bigger clone is one base away. The chain carries TRBV7-2 and TRBJ2-1, with D tentatively TRBD1 (5 bases). Trimming took 2 bases from V and 5 from J, leaving 16 bases between them. CDR1 is SGHTA, CDR2 FQGNSA, per germline. The CDR3 extends over 16 amino acids. The CDR3 DNA is TGTGCCAGCAGCTTATCCGGCCAGGGCCTCAACAATGAGCAGTTCTTC. Translating gives CASSLSGQGLNNEQFF.

The chain carries TRBV5-5 and TRBJ2-3, with 7 nucleotides matching TRBD1. This CDR3 comprises 16 residues. Germline CDR1 reads SGHKS; CDR2 reads YYEKEE (reference sequence). V lost 0 bases and J lost 6; bases outside the gene matches: 10. Here the CDR3 reads CASSLGAGGRWDTQYF. In nucleotides, the CDR3 is TGTGCCAGCAGCTTGGGTGCAGGGGGACGTTGGGATACGCAGTATTTT.

The rearrangement links TRBV29-1 to TRBJ2-7; 8 positions agree with TRBD1. Germline V lookup: CDR1 SQVTM, CDR2 ANQGSEA. With V trimmed by 6 bases and J by 5 bases, 6 bases remained unmatched. This CDR3 has 12 amino acids. CDR3 in amino acids: CSVVEQGDEQYF. CDR3 nucleotides: TGCAGCGTCGTAGAACAGGGGGACGAGCAGTACTTC.

This clonotype has just a few counts. V is TRBV5-1 and J is TRBJ1-6; D gene ambiguous. CDR3 size: 15 residues. Germline V gives CDR1 SGHRS, CDR2 YFSETQ. V lost 2 bases and J 5 bases, leaving 11 bases between the germline ends. CDR3 bases: TGCGCCAGCAGCTTAAGTGTGGGGAATAATTCACCCCTCCACTTT. It codes for CASSLSVGNNSPLHF.

This clonotype was observed many times. V and J are TRBV20-1 and TRBJ2-6, with D hard to call. This CDR3 spans 13 amino acids. Germline CDR1 reads DFQATT; CDR2 reads SNEGSKA (reference sequence). V lost 2 bases, J lost 3 bases, and 5 bases lay in between. The CDR3 loop reads CSARQIGANVLTF. DNA of the CDR3: TGCAGTGCTAGACAAATTGGGGCCAACGTCCTGACTTTC.

This clonotype was detected many times. The rearrangement joins TRBV30 to TRBJ1-5, with D maybe TRBD1 (5 bases). Between the trimmed V and J ends, which lost 5 bases and 7 bases, there was a span of 15 bases. The CDR3 is 13 residues long. Germline V gene lookup returns CDR1 GTSNPN and CDR2 SVGIG (reference sequence). CDR3 in DNA: TGTGCCTGGGGGTCAAGGGGTGGCCAGCCCCAGCATTTT. Its translation is CAWGSRGGQPQHF.

This rearrangement joins TRBV12-3 or TRBV12-4 to TRBJ1-2; the D is unclear. Deletions cut 3 bases from V and 4 bases from J, with 18 bases between. CDR3 size: 16 residues. CDR3 sequence: CASSFIGQRPIYGYTF. The CDR3 bases are TGTGCCAGCAGTTTTATCGGGCAGAGACCAATCTATGGCTACACCTTC.

V gene TRBV3-1 combines with J gene TRBJ1-1; the match to TRBD1 covers 11 bases. Germline values: CDR1 LGHDT, CDR2 YNNKEL (reference sequence). This CDR3 is 17 amino acids long. V shed 1 base, J shed 4 bases, and the junction held 8 bases outside the gene matches. The CDR3 reads CASSQVGTGGMGTEAFF. CDR3 DNA sequence: TGTGCCAGCAGCCAAGTGGGGACAGGGGGTATGGGCACTGAAGCTTTCTTT.

This clonotype was seen a handful of times. This sequence joins TRBV12-3 or TRBV12-4 and TRBJ1-3; 8 bases align to TRBD1. This CDR3 contains 15 residues. With 5 bases clipped from V and 1 base from J, the junction kept 4 bases outside the gene matches. CDR3 nucleotide sequence: TGTGCCAGCAGTCAGGACAGGGTGTCTGGAAACACCATATATTTT. Translating it yields CASSQDRVSGNTIYF.

This clonotype was counted many times. One junction end disagrees with the germline gene, perhaps due to a read error. The rearrangement joins TRBV3-1 to TRBJ2-3, with D unclear. CDR1 and CDR2 from the germline V gene are LGHDT and YNNKEL (reference sequence). The CDR3 loop spans 13 amino acids. The CDR3 is CASSQDVADTQYF. The CDR3 nucleotides read TGCGCCAGCAGCCAAGATGTTGCAGATACGCAGTATTTT.

This clonotype was found a few times. The chain links TRBV27 to TRBJ2-2, with TRBD2 as a possible D gene (6 bases). The CDR3 extends over 17 amino acids. Trimming removed 2 bases at V and 2 bases at J, with 15 bases between. The germline V gene encodes CDR1 MNHEY and CDR2 SMNVEV (reference sequence). This CDR3 is CASSLDVWGDNTGELFF. The CDR3 region has the DNA TGTGCCAGCAGTTTAGACGTGTGGGGGGATAACACCGGGGAGCTGTTTTTT.

This clonotype was recorded many times. This chain joins TRBV5-1 and TRBJ2-5; 7 bases agree with TRBD2. The CDR3 sequence is 14 residues long. The germline CDR1 and CDR2 sequences are SGHRS and YFSETQ. J lost 1 base, V lost 3 bases, and 3 bases had no gene match. As DNA, the CDR3 is TGCGCCAGCAGCTGGGCGGGGGTCCAAGAGACCCAGTACTTC. This encodes CASSWAGVQETQYF.

In this sample, this clonotype turned up many times. The chain recombines TRBV12-3 or TRBV12-4 with TRBJ2-1; D gene uncertain. The length of the CDR3 is 13 residues. V lost 1 base to trimming and J lost 7 bases, with 8 bases between them. In DNA form, the CDR3 reads TGTGCCAGCAGTTTAGGTGGGTCGAATGAGCAGTTCTTC. Protein product: CASSLGGSNEQFF.